This T cell receptor beta chain was sequenced during a study of T cell responses to AZD1222 COVID-19 vaccine. This CDR3 is built from 14 residues. V was clipped by 10 bases and J by 6 bases; unmatched bases: 7. Germline values: CDR1 SGHNT, CDR2 YENEEA. Libraries were prepared by immunoSEQ multiplex PCR; TCRdb keeps only in-frame clonotypes and omits some of them. The top ten hold less than 4.5% of the sample, which has roughly 200,000 clones, roughly 92% seen once. The V call is TRBV11-3, the J call TRBJ2-1, with 12 bases that match TRBD1. This material consisted of peripheral blood, taken 28 days after the second dose of the MenACWY control vaccine. The TCR was taken from an adult who received the MenACWY meningococcal vaccine as a control. CDR3 DNA: TGTGCCACCGGCGGGACAGGGGGCATCAATGAGCAGTTCTTC. Translating gives CATGGTGGINEQFF.